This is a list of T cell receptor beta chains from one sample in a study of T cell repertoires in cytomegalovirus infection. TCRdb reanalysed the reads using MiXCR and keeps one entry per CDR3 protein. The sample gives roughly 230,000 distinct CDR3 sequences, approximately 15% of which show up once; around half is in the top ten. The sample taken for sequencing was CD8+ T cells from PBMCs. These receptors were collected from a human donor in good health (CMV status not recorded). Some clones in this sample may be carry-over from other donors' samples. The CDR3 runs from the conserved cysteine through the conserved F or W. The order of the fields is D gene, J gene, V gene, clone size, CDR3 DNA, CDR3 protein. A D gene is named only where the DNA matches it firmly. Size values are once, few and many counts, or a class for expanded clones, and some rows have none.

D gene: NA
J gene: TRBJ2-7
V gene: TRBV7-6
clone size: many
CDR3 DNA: TGTGCCAGCAGCTTAGTTGGTATTGACGAGCAGTACTTC
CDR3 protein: CASSLVGIDEQYF

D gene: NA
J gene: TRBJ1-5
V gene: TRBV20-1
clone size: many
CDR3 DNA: TGCAGTGCTAACAGGGGCAATCAGCCCCAGCATTTT
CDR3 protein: CSANRGNQPQHF

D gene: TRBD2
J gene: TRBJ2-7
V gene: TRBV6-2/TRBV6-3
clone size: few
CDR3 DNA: TGTGCCAGCGTTGGGGGAGGGGACGAGCAGTACTTC
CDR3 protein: CASVGGGDEQYF

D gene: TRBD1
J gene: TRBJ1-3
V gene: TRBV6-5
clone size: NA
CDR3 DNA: TGTGCCAGCAGTTGCTATGCAGGGGGGTCTGGAAACACCATATATTTT
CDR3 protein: CASSCYAGGSGNTIYF

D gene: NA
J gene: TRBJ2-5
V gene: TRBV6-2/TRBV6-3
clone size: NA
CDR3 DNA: TGTGCCAGCAGTTACGAATGGGAGACCCAGTACTTC
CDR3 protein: CASSYEWETQYF

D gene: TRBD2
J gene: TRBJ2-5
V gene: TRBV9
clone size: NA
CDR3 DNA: TGTGCCAGCAGCGTGGGGACTAGCAACCAAGAGACCCAGTACTTC
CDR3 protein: CASSVGTSNQETQYF

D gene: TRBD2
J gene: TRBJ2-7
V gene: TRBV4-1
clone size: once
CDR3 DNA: TGCGCCAGCAGCCAAGATTTCCGTGCGGGGGTCGAGCAGTACTTC
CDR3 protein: CASSQDFRAGVEQYF

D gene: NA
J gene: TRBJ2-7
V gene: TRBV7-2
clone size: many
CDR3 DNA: TGTGCCAGCAGCTTAGCGGATTTCGGATGGGCCGAGCAGTACTTC
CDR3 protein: CASSLADFGWAEQYF

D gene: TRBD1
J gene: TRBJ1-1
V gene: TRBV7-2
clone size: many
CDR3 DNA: TGTGCCAGCAGCCATAACGACAGGGGCACTGAAGCTTTCTTT
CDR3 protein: CASSHNDRGTEAFF

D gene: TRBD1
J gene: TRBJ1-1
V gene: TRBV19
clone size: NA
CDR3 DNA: TGTGCCAGTAGTCCAGGACAGGTGAACACTGAAGCTTTCTTT
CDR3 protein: CASSPGQVNTEAFF

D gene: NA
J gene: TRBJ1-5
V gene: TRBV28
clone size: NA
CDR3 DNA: TGTGCCAGCAGTTTCACCCGCGGTATACAGCCCCAGCATTTT
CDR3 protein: CASSFTRGIQPQHF

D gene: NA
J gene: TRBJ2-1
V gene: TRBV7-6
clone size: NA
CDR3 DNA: TGTGCCAGCAGCTTGGGCTCGACTGGGGAGCAGTTCTTC
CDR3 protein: CASSLGSTGEQFF

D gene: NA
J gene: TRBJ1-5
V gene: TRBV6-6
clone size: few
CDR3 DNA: TGTGCCAGCAGGGGAAGGGGTGATCAGCCCCAGCATTTT
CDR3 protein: CASRGRGDQPQHF

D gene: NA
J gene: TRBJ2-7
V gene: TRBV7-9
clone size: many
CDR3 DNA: TGTGCCAGCAGGCAAGACAGCTACGAGCAGTACTTC
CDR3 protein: CASRQDSYEQYF

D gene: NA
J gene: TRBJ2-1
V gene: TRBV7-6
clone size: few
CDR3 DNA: TGTGCCAGCAGCGCCCCCAGGGGAGTGGACAATGAGCAGTTCTTC
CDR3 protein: CASSAPRGVDNEQFF

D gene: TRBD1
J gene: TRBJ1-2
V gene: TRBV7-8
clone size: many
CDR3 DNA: TGTGCCAGCAGCCCACAGGGGACCCATGGCTACACCTTC
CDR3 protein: CASSPQGTHGYTF

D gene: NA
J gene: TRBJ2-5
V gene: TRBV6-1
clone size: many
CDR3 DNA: TGTGCCAGCAGTGAAGGCCCCGAGCAAGAGACCCAGTACTTC
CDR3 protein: CASSEGPEQETQYF

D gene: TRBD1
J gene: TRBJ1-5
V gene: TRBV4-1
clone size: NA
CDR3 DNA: TGCGCCAGCAGCCCGCGGACAGGGGAATACCAGCCCCAGCATTTT
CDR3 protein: CASSPRTGEYQPQHF

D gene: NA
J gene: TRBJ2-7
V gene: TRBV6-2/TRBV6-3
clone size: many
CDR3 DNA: TGTGCCAGCAGTTACGACGTCGGGGGTTCCTACGAGCAGTACTTC
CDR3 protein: CASSYDVGGSYEQYF

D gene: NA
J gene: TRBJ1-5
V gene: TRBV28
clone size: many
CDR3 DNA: TGTGCCAGCAGTTTTCAACTAGGCAATCAGCCCCAGCATTTT
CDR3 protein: CASSFQLGNQPQHF

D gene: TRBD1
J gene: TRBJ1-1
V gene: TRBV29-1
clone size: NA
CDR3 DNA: TGCAGCGTGGGGACAGGGGCGGCGGCTGAAGCTTTCTTT
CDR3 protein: CSVGTGAAAEAFF

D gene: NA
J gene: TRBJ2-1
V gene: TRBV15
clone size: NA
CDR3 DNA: TGTGCCACCAGCCCGGGACCCGGAAATGAGCAGTTCTTC
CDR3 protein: CATSPGPGNEQFF

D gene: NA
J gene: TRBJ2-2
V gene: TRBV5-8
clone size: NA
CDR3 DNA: TGTGCCAGCAGTTGGGGGTCCGGGGAGCTGTTTTTT
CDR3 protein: CASSWGSGELFF

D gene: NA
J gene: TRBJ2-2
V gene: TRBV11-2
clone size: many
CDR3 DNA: TGTGCCAGCAGCTTACTTTTCTACGTCTCGAGTTCTGACACCGGGGAGCTGTTTTTT
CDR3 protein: CASSLLFYVSSSDTGELFF

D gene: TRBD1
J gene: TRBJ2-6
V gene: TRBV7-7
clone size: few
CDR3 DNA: TGTGCTAGCAGCTTAACGACAGGGCCCTTCTCTGGGGCCAACGTCCTGACTTTC
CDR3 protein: CASSLTTGPFSGANVLTF

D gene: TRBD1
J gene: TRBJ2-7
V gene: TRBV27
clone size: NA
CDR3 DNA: TGTGCCAGCAGTTTATCGCTCGGGACAGTGGCCTACGAGCAGTACTTC
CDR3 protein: CASSLSLGTVAYEQYF

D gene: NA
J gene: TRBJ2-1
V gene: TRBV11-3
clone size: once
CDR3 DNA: TGTGCCAGCAGCTTAATCACCGGGCCCTACAATGAGCAGTTCTTC
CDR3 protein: CASSLITGPYNEQFF

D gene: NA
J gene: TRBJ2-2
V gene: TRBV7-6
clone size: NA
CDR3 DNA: TGTGCCAGCAGCCCCTCGGGTAGCCCGAACACCGGGGAGCTGTTTTTT
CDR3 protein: CASSPSGSPNTGELFF

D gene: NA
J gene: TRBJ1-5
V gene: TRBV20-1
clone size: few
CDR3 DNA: TGCAGTGCTAGACGTTCATCGGAGGACAGCGCCTGGGGGCCCCAGCATTTT
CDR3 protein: CSARRSSEDSAWGPQHF

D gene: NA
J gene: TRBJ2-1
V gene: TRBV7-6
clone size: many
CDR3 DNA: TGTGCCAGCAGCCCGGACGCAAGCTCCTACAATGAGCAGTTCTTC
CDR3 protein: CASSPDASSYNEQFF

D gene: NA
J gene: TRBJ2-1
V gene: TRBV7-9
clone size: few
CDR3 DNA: TGTGCCAGCAGCCCAGCGGGCAGTATTTGGAATGAGCAGTTCTTC
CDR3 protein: CASSPAGSIWNEQFF

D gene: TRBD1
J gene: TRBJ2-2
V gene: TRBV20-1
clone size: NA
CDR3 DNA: TGCAGTGGCAGGGGGTGGGCGAACACCGGGGAGCTGTTTTTT
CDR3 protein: CSGRGWANTGELFF

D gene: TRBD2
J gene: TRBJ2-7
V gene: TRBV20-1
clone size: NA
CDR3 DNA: TGCAGTGCTCCGGGGGGAGTAGCGGCCCGGTACGAGCAGTACTTC
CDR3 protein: CSAPGGVAARYEQYF

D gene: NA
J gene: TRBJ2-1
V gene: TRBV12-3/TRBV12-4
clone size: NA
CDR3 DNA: TGTGCCAGCAGTTTAGACGGGAACTACAATGAGCAGTTCTTC
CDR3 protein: CASSLDGNYNEQFF

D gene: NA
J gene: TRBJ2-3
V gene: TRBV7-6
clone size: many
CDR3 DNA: TGTGCCAGCAGCTTAGCCGCGGGGTATAGCACAGATACGCAGTATTTT
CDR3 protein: CASSLAAGYSTDTQYF

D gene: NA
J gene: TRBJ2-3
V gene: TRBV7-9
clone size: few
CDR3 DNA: TGTGCCAGCAGCTTAGTGTCCATGCCCGGCACAGATACGCAGTATTTT
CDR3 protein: CASSLVSMPGTDTQYF

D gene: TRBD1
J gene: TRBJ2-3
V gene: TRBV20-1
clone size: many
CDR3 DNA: TGCAGTGCTAGGCGACAGGGGAATGTCACAGCCACAGATACGCAGTATTTT
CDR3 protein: CSARRQGNVTATDTQYF

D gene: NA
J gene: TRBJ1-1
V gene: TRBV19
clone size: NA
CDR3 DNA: TGTGCCAGTAGTATCTTCCGGGAATACACTGAAGCTTTCTTT
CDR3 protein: CASSIFREYTEAFF

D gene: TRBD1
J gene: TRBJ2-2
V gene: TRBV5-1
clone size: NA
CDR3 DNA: TGCGCCAGCAGCTGGGACAGGGAACGGACCGGGGAGCTGTTTTTT
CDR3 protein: CASSWDRERTGELFF

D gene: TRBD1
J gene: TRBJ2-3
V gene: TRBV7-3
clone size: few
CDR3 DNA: TGTGCCAGCAGCTCGGTACCGGGACAGGAACTTCCTAGCACAGATACGCAGTATTTT
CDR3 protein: CASSSVPGQELPSTDTQYF

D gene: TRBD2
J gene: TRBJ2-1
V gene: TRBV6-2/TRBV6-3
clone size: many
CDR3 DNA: TGTGCCAGCAGTCCCCTAGCGGAACAGCCCCCGAATGAGCAGTTCTTC
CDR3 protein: CASSPLAEQPPNEQFF

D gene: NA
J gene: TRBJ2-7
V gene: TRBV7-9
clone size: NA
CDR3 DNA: TGTGCCAGCAGCCCCGAATTGGGTCCGGGGGGCGCAGCTTCCGAGCAGTACTTC
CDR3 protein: CASSPELGPGGAASEQYF

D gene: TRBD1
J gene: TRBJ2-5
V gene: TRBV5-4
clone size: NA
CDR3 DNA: TGTGCCAGCAGCCCACAGGGGACCAAAGAGACCCAGTACTTC
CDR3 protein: CASSPQGTKETQYF

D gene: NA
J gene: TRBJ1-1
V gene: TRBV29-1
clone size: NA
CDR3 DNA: TGCAGCGTTGTTCGCGACAGGTTTAGCTTAATGAACACTGAAGCTTTCTTT
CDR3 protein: CSVVRDRFSLMNTEAFF

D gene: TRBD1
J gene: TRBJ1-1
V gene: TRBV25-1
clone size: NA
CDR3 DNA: TGTGCCAGCAGTCCGCCGGGACAGGGAACGGCTTTCTTT
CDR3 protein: CASSPPGQGTAFF

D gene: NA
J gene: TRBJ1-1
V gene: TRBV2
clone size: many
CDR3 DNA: TGTGCCAGCAGCTCCCGGGGAGGGATTGGCACTGAAGCTTTCTTT
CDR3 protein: CASSSRGGIGTEAFF

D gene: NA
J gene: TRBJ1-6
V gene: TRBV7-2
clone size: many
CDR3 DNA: TGTGCCAGCAGCTTAAACAGCGGGACCAATTCACCCCTCCACTTT
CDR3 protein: CASSLNSGTNSPLHF

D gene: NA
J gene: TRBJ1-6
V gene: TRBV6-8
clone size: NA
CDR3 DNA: TGTGCCACCTATATTGGGGGAGATAATTCACCCCTCCACTTT
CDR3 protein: CATYIGGDNSPLHF

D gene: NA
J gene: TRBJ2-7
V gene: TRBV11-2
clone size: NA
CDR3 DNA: TGTGCCAGCAGCCTCAACCTAGGGGAACTCTACGAGCAGTACTTC
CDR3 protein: CASSLNLGELYEQYF

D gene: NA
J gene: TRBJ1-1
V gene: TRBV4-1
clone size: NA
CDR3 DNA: TGCGCCAGCAGCCAAGACGGGCCCATTAGCGCTGAAGCTTTCTTT
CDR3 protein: CASSQDGPISAEAFF

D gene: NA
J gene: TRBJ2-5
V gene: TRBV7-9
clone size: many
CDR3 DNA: TGTGCCAGCAGCTCCGGCTGGCGGGGCCAAGAGACCCAGTACTTC
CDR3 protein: CASSSGWRGQETQYF

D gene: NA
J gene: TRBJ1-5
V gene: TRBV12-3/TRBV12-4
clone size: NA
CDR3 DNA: TGTGCCAGCAGTTCATTCGACACCTTCAATCAGCCCCAGCATTTT
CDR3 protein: CASSSFDTFNQPQHF